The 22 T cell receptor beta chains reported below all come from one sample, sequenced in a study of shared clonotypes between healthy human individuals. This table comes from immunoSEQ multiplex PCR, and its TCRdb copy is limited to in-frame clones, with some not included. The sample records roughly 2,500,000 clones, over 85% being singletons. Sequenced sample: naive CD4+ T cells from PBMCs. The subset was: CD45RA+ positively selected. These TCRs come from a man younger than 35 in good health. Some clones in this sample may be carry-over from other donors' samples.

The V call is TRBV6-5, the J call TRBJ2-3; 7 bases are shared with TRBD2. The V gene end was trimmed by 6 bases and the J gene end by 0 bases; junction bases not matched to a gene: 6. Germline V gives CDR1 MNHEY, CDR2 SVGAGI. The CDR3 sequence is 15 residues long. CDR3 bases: TGTGCCAGCAGCCGAGGACTAGGGAGCACAGATACGCAGTATTTT. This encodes CASSRGLGSTDTQYF.

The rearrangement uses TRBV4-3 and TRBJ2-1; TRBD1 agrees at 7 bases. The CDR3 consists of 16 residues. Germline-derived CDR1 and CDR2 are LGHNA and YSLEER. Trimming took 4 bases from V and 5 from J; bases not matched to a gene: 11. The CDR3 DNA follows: TGCGCCAGCAGCCTTTACCCAGGGACAGTTAACAATGAGCAGTTCTTC. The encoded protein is CASSLYPGTVNNEQFF.

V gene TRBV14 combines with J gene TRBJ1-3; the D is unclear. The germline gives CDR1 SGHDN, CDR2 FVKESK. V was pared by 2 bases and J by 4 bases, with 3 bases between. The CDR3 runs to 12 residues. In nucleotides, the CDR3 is TGTGCCAGCAGCCAATACGGAAACACCATATATTTT. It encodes CASSQYGNTIYF.

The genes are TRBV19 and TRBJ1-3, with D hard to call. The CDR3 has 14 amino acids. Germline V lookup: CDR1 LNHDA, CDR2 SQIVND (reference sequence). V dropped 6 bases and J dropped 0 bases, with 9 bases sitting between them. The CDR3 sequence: CASSRTASGNTIYF. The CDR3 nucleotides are TGTGCCAGTAGCAGGACGGCCTCTGGAAACACCATATATTTT.

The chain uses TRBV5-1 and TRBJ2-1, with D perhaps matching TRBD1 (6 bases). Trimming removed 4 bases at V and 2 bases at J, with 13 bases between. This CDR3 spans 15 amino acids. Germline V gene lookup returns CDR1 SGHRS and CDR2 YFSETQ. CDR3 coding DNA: TGCGCCAGCAGCCCGGAGACAGGTACCTACAATGAGCAGTTCTTC. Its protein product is CASSPETGTYNEQFF.

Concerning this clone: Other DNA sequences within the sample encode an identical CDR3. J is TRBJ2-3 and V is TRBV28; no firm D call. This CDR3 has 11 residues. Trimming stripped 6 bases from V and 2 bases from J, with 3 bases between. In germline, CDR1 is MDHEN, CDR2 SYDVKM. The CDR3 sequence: CASRITDTQYF. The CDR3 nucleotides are TGTGCCAGCAGGATCACAGATACGCAGTATTTT.

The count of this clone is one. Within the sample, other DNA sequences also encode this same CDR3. In DNA, the CDR3 is TGTGCCAGCAGCCTAGCGGGAGGTTACACAGATACGCAGTATTTT. Translated: CASSLAGGYTDTQYF. The V call is TRBV28, the J call TRBJ2-3, with 11 bases aligning to TRBD2. The CDR3 contains 15 residues. V lost 6 bases to trimming and J lost 2 bases; unmatched junction nucleotides: 4. Looked up from germline, CDR1 is MDHEN and CDR2 is SYDVKM.

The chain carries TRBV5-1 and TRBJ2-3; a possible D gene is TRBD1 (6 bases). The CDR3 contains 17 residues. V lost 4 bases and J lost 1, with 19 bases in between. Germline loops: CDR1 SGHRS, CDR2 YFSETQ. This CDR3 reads CASSPSVGAARTDTQYF. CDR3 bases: TGCGCCAGCAGCCCCTCGGTGGGGGCGGCCCGCACAGATACGCAGTATTTT.

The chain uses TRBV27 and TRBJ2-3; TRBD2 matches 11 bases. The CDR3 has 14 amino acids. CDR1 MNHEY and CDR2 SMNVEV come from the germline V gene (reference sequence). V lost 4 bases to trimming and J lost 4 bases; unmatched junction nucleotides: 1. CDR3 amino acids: CASSWTSGSDTQYF. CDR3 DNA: TGTGCCAGCAGTTGGACTAGCGGGTCAGATACGCAGTATTTT.

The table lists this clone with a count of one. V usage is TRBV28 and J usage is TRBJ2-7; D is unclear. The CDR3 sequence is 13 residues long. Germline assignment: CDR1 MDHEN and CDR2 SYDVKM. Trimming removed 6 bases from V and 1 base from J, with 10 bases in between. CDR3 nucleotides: TGTGCCAGCAGATTCGATCCTTCCTACGAGCAGTACTTC. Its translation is CASRFDPSYEQYF. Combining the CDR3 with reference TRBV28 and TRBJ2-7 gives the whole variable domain DVKVTQSSRYLVKRTGEKVFLECVQDMDHENMFWYRQDPGLGLRLIYFSYDVKMKEKGDIPEGYSVSREKKERFSLILESASTNQTSMYLCASRFDPSYEQYFGPGTRLTVT.

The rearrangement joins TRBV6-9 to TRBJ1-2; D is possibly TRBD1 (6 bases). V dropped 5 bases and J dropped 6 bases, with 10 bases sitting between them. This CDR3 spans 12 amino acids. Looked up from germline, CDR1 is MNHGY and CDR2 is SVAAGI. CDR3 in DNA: TGTGCCAGCAGTCCCAGGGGAAATGGCTACACCTTC. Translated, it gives CASSPRGNGYTF.

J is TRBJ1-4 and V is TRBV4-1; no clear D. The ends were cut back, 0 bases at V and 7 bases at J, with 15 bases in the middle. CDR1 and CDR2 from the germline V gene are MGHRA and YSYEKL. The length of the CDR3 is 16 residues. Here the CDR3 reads CASSQDRGALFEKLFF. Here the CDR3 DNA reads TGCGCCAGCAGCCAAGATCGGGGTGCCCTGTTTGAAAAACTGTTTTTT.

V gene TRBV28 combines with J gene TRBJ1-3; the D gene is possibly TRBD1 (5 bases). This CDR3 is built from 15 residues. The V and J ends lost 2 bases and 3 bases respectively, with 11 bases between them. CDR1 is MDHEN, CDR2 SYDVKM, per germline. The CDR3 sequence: CASSLRGEGGNTIYF. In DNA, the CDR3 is TGTGCCAGCAGTTTACGAGGGGAAGGTGGAAACACCATATATTTT.

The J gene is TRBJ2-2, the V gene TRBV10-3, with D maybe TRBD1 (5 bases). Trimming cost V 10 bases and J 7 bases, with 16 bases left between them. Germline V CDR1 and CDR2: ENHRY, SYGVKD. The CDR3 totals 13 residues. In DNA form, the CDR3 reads TGTGCCACCGAGGCAGGGCTGGACGGGGAGCTGTTTTTT. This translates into CATEAGLDGELFF.

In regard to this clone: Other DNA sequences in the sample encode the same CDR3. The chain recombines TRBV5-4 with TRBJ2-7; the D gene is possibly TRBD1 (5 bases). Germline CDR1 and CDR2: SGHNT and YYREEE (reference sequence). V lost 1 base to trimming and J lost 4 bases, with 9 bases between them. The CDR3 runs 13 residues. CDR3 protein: CASSLSGAYEQYF. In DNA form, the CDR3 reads TGTGCCAGCAGCTTGAGTGGGGCGTACGAGCAGTACTTC.

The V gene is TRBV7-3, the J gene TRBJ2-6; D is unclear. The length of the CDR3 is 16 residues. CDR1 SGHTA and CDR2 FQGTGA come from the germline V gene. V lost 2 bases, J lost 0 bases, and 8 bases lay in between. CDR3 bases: TGTGCCAGCAGCTTAGAGACCGTCTCTGGGGCCAACGTCCTGACTTTC. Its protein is CASSLETVSGANVLTF.

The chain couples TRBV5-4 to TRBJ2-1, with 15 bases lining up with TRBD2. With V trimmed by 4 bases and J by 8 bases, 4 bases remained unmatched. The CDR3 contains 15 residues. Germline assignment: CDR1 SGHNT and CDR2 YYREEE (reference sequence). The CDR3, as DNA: TGTGCCAGCAGCCCGGGACTAGCGGGAGGCTATGAGCAGTTCTTC. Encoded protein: CASSPGLAGGYEQFF.

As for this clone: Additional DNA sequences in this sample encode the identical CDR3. As DNA, the CDR3 is TGCGCCAGCAGCTCCGGGACAGCTGGAAACACCATATATTTT. This gives the protein CASSSGTAGNTIYF. This chain links TRBV5-1 with TRBJ1-3; 7 positions agree with TRBD1. V was clipped by 3 bases and J by 2 bases; unmatched bases: 2. Germline V gene data show CDR1 as SGHRS and CDR2 as YFSETQ. There are 14 residues in the CDR3.

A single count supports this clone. The CDR3 region is CASSLLAPTPGRANVLTF. CDR3 in DNA: TGTGCCAGCAGCTTACTTGCGCCTACTCCTGGGAGGGCCAACGTCCTGACTTTC. The chain links TRBV7-3 to TRBJ2-6; D gene ambiguous. Germline V CDR1 and CDR2: SGHTA, FQGTGA. CDR3 size: 18 residues. Trimming pared 2 bases from V and 5 bases from J, leaving 19 bases between.

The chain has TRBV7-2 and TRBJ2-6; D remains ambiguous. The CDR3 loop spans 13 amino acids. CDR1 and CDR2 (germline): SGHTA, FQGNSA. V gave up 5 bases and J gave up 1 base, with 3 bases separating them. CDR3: CASSRSGANVLTF. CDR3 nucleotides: TGTGCCAGCAGCAGATCTGGGGCCAACGTCCTGACTTTC.

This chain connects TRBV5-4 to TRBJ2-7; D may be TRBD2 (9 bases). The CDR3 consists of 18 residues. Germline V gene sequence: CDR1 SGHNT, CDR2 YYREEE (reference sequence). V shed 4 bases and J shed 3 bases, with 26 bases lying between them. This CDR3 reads CASSRDRGSWREGYEQYF. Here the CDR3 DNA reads TGTGCCAGCAGCCGCGACAGGGGTTCGTGGCGGGAGGGCTACGAGCAGTACTTC.

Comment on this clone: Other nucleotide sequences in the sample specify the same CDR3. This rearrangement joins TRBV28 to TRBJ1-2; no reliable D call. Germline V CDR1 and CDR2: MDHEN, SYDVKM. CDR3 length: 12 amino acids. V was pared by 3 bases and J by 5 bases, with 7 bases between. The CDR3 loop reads CASSLVPYGYTF. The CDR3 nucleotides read TGTGCCAGCAGTTTGGTCCCATATGGCTACACCTTC.